The 30 T cell receptor beta chains reported below all come from one sample, sequenced in a study of regulatory T cells in long-lasting Graves disease. Through Arm-PCR of CDR3 regions and iRepertoire HTBI primers, TCR beta libraries were built. Via MiXCR, TCRdb re-called the multiplex PCR reads, giving one row per CDR3 protein. This table has 400,000 to 500,000 distinct CDR3 sequences, 21% appearing once. Regarding time point: persistent/refractory GD, antithyroid drugs over 5 years with positive TRAb. RNA isolated from PBMCs was used to make the TCR library. The sample in question was peripheral blood mononuclear cells (PBMCs), obtained when the disease was refractory, from a patient treated with antithyroid drugs. These receptors were obtained from a female donor with Graves disease.

This clonotype occurred many times. The chain employs TRBV2 and TRBJ1-5, with D tentatively TRBD1 (6 bases). Germline lookup yields CDR1 SNHLY and CDR2 FYNNEI. The CDR3 spans 13 residues. The V end lost 6 bases, the J end lost 4 bases, and 10 bases lay between the germline ends. CDR3 coding DNA: TGTGCCAGCAGGACAGGTCCAAATCAGCCCCAGCATTTT. Translating it yields CASRTGPNQPQHF.

This chain joins TRBV9 and TRBJ2-1; D perhaps matches TRBD1 (6 bases). This CDR3 comprises 18 residues. The V end lost 0 bases, the J end lost 8 bases, and 24 bases lay between the germline ends. Germline V gives CDR1 SGDLS, CDR2 YYNGEE. This CDR3 reads CASSVGFEGVLARDEQFF. In nucleotides, the CDR3 is TGTGCCAGCAGCGTAGGATTTGAGGGGGTGCTAGCAAGAGATGAGCAGTTCTTC.

The rearrangement uses TRBV28 and TRBJ2-5; 12 bases match TRBD1. The CDR3 length is 20 residues. Looked up from germline, CDR1 is MDHEN and CDR2 is SYDVKM. V lost 7 bases to trimming and J lost 5 bases; unmatched junction nucleotides: 23. In DNA form, the CDR3 reads TGTGCCAGCACTGAACCGGGACAGGGGGCCTTCGCGAACACCGGGGAGACCCAGTACTTC. Its translation is CASTEPGQGAFANTGETQYF. Drawing the rest from reference TRBV28 and TRBJ2-5, the complete variable domain is DVKVTQSSRYLVKRTGEKVFLECVQDMDHENMFWYRQDPGLGLRLIYFSYDVKMKEKGDIPEGYSVSREKKERFSLILESASTNQTSMYLCASTEPGQGAFANTGETQYFGPGTRLLVL.

CDR3 residues: CSGDYQYEQYF. The CDR3 DNA reads TGCAGTGGGGACTACCAATACGAGCAGTACTTC. The V and J genes are TRBV20-1 and TRBJ2-7; TRBD2 matches at 7 bases. The CDR3 spans 11 residues. V dropped 7 bases and J dropped 4; count of bases not matched to a gene: 4. The germline gives CDR1 DFQATT, CDR2 SNEGSKA (reference sequence).

The V call is TRBV7-2, the J call TRBJ2-5, with 8 bases aligning to TRBD2. CDR3 length equals 15 residues. CDR1 SGHTA and CDR2 FQGNSA come from the germline V gene. J was trimmed by 5 bases and V by 5 bases; bases with no gene match: 10. The CDR3: CASSQTAGVPETQYF. CDR3 bases: TGTGCCAGCAGCCAAACAGCGGGAGTTCCTGAGACCCAGTACTTC. The full variable domain, completed using reference TRBV7-2 and TRBJ2-5, is GAGVSQSPSNKVTEKGKDVELRCDPISGHTALYWYRQSLGQGLEFLIYFQGNSAPDKSGLPSDRFSAERTGGSVSTLTIQRTQQEDSAVYLCASSQTAGVPETQYFGPGTRLLVL.

The rearrangement joins TRBV28 to TRBJ2-3, with D possibly called TRBD1 or TRBD2 (5 bases each). The germline CDR1 and CDR2 sequences are MDHEN and SYDVKM. V dropped 6 bases and J dropped 0 bases, with 16 bases sitting between them. This CDR3 spans 16 amino acids. This CDR3 is CASSLTVASSTDTQYF. Written as DNA, the CDR3 is TGTGCCAGCAGCCTGACAGTAGCGTCTAGCACAGATACGCAGTATTTT. Based on the CDR3 plus reference TRBV28 and TRBJ2-3, the full variable domain is DVKVTQSSRYLVKRTGEKVFLECVQDMDHENMFWYRQDPGLGLRLIYFSYDVKMKEKGDIPEGYSVSREKKERFSLILESASTNQTSMYLCASSLTVASSTDTQYFGPGTRLTVL.

This clonotype was seen repeatedly, ten times or more. This chain links TRBV11-2 with TRBJ2-7; D possibly matches TRBD1 or TRBD2 (5 bases each). CDR1 is SGHAT, CDR2 FQNNGV, per germline. The CDR3 totals 17 residues. V was pared by 3 bases and J by 2 bases, with 20 bases between. The DNA for the CDR3 is TGTGCCAGCAGCTTGAACCTTGGGGACGATGGAACCTACGAGCAGTACTTC. Translation gives CASSLNLGDDGTYEQYF.

On this clonotype itself: Because it lacks the conserved phenylalanine or tryptophan at the end, this CDR3 is likely a read error. The chain recombines TRBV15 with TRBJ2-5; D is unresolved. This CDR3 is 11 amino acids long. Germline V gene lookup returns CDR1 LNHNV and CDR2 YYDKDF (reference sequence). V was trimmed by 4 bases and J by 5 bases, leaving 5 bases between them. The CDR3: CATSTRETQYL. The DNA for the CDR3 is TGTGCCACCAGCACCCGGGAGACCCAGTACCTC.

As regards this clonotype: Mismatch with germline at one junction end may stem from a read error. The rearrangement joins TRBV19 to TRBJ1-6; 12 bases map to TRBD1. The CDR3 sequence is 16 residues long. Germline V gene lookup returns CDR1 LNHDA and CDR2 SQIVND (reference sequence). CDR3 loop: CAGSPGQGARNSPLHF. DNA for the CDR3: TGTGCCGGTAGTCCGGGACAGGGGGCAAGGAATTCACCCCTCCACTTT.

This clonotype was seen at least ten times. V gene TRBV12-5 combines with J gene TRBJ1-1; D gene uncertain. This CDR3 contains 15 residues. In germline, CDR1 is LGHNT, CDR2 FRNRAP. Trimming removed 2 bases from V and 5 bases from J, with 15 bases in between. The CDR3 DNA reads TGTGCTAGTGGTTTGAATCTGGAGCCGCGGACTGAAGCTTTCTTT. This encodes CASGLNLEPRTEAFF.

This clonotype was seen just once. J is TRBJ2-3 and V is TRBV7-8, with 7 bases identical to TRBD2. The V gene's germline CDR1 is SGHVS and CDR2 FQNEAQ. J lost 1 base, V lost 5 bases, and 6 bases had no gene match. CDR3 length: 15 amino acids. CDR3: CASSAGAAGTDTQYF. CDR3 nucleotide sequence: TGTGCCAGCAGCGCGGGAGCGGCCGGCACAGATACGCAGTATTTT.

This chain links TRBV29-1 with TRBJ2-7; maybe TRBD2 (5 bases). The CDR3 covers 13 residues. Per the germline V gene, CDR1 is SQVTM and CDR2 is ANQGSEA. Trimming stripped 0 bases from V and 7 bases from J, with 13 bases between. CDR3 sequence reads: CSVEDRGFREQYF. The CDR3 bases are TGCAGCGTTGAAGATCGGGGTTTCAGGGAGCAGTACTTC.

The chain uses TRBV5-1 and TRBJ1-4; 7 bases agree with TRBD1. CDR3 size: 14 residues. From germline, CDR1 is SGHRS and CDR2 YFSETQ. Trimming removed 3 bases from V and 7 bases from J; junction bases left unmatched: 6. The CDR3: CASSSPDRAEKLFF. The CDR3 DNA sequence: TGCGCCAGCAGCTCCCCCGACAGGGCTGAAAAACTGTTTTTT.

V is TRBV10-2 and J is TRBJ2-2, with 7 nucleotides matching TRBD2. The junction had 10 bases not matched to a gene; V was cut back by 0 bases and J by 0 bases. The CDR3 sequence is 19 residues long. Germline values: CDR1 WSHSY, CDR2 SAAADI. The CDR3 spells CASSESREAGYPNTGELFF. The CDR3 DNA follows: TGCGCCAGCAGTGAGTCGCGGGAAGCGGGATACCCGAACACCGGGGAGCTGTTTTTT.

This clonotype was observed at least ten times. V usage is TRBV28 and J usage is TRBJ1-2, with D hard to call. The CDR3 is 13 amino acids. With 2 bases removed from V and 6 bases from J, the gap between germline ends came to 10 bases. Per germline, CDR1 MDHEN and CDR2 SYDVKM. The DNA of the CDR3 is TGTGCCAGCAGTTTAAATCCGGGCGATGGCTACACCTTC. It encodes CASSLNPGDGYTF.

V gene TRBV9 combines with J gene TRBJ1-1, with TRBD1 as a possible D gene (6 bases). CDR3 length: 12 residues. From germline, CDR1 is SGDLS and CDR2 YYNGEE. The V end lost 0 bases, the J end lost 6 bases, and 6 bases lay between the germline ends. This CDR3 reads CASSVAGAEAFF. The CDR3 bases are TGTGCCAGCAGCGTAGCAGGGGCTGAAGCTTTCTTT.

Regarding this clonotype: This could be a read error, since a much larger clone is one nucleotide away. The chain has TRBV20-1 and TRBJ2-2, with 7 bases identical to TRBD2. The CDR3 extends over 15 amino acids. Germline CDR1 is DFQATT and CDR2 is SNEGSKA (reference sequence). CDR3 sequence (DNA): TGCAGTGCTAGGGCTAGCGGTATGAACACCAGGGAGCTGTTTTTT. Its protein is CSARASGMNTRELFF.

The rearrangement joins TRBV2 to TRBJ1-3; D uncertain. Trimming shortened V by 6 bases and J by 0 bases, and 12 bases separated the two germline ends. Germline V gene data show CDR1 as SNHLY and CDR2 as FYNNEI. This CDR3 contains 15 residues. CDR3 protein: CASSGDGTSGNTIYF. The CDR3 bases are TGTGCCAGCAGCGGAGACGGTACCTCTGGAAACACCATATATTTT.

This chain uses TRBV10-3 with TRBJ2-2, with 10 bases that match TRBD2. The V gene's germline CDR1 is ENHRY and CDR2 SYGVKD. The junction had 2 bases not matched to a gene; V was cut back by 4 bases and J by 3 bases. The CDR3 totals 15 residues. In DNA, the CDR3 is TGTGCCATCAGTGGGACTAGCGGAGACACCGGGGAGCTGTTTTTT. It specifies CAISGTSGDTGELFF.

This clonotype was seen ten or more times. This rearrangement joins TRBV6-2 or TRBV6-3 to TRBJ2-7; either TRBD1 or TRBD2 may supply D (5 bases each). This CDR3 contains 14 residues. Germline loops: CDR1 MNHEY, CDR2 SVGEGT. Trimming pared 5 bases from V and 5 bases from J, leaving 16 bases between. CDR3 protein: CASSLSGTRDEQYF. The CDR3 nucleotides are TGTGCCAGCAGTCTTTCCGGGACGCGGGACGAGCAGTACTTC.

In its sample, this clonotype was seen a few times. The V gene is TRBV7-9, the J gene TRBJ1-3; D is unclear. The CDR3 consists of 16 residues. From germline, CDR1 is SEHNR and CDR2 FQNEAQ (reference sequence). The germline V and J ends were trimmed by 1 base and 0 bases, with 10 bases remaining between them. CDR3 DNA: TGTGCCAGCAGCTTAGTTGGCAGGCCCTCTGGAAACACCATATATTTT. Its translation is CASSLVGRPSGNTIYF. The full variable domain, rest sourced from reference TRBV7-9 and TRBJ1-3, is DTGVSQNPRHKITKRGQNVTFRCDPISEHNRLYWYRQTLGQGPEFLTYFQNEAQLEKSRLLSDRFSAERPKGSFSTLEIQRTEQGDSAMYLCASSLVGRPSGNTIYFGEGSWLTVV.

This chain links TRBV9 with TRBJ2-5; D might be TRBD2 (5 bases). The CDR3 has 14 amino acids. Trimming left V 3 bases short and J 7 bases short, with 16 bases between. The germline gives CDR1 SGDLS, CDR2 YYNGEE. The CDR3 loop is CASSGRRSEGTQYF. The CDR3 coding sequence is TGTGCCAGCAGCGGGCGGAGGTCAGAAGGGACCCAGTACTTC.

This clonotype has a count of ten or more. This chain links TRBV28 with TRBJ2-5; TRBD2 might be the D (6 bases). Germline V CDR1 and CDR2: MDHEN, SYDVKM. Trimming shortened V by 6 bases and J by 5 bases, and 19 bases separated the two germline ends. CDR3 length: 15 residues. CDR3 amino acids: CASSLGGRPGETQYF. The CDR3, as DNA: TGTGCCAGCAGCCTCGGAGGGCGGCCGGGGGAGACCCAGTACTTC.

The V gene is TRBV28, the J gene TRBJ1-5, with a tentative D call TRBD1 (5 bases). There are 10 residues in the CDR3. V shed 11 bases and J shed 6 bases, with 8 bases lying between them. The germline V gene has CDR1 MDHEN and CDR2 SYDVKM. The CDR3 spells CAGGSQPQHF. CDR3 nucleotide sequence: TGTGCCGGGGGGAGTCAGCCCCAGCATTTT.

There are many counts of this clonotype. The chain is built from TRBV6-5 and TRBJ1-1, with 8 bases lining up with TRBD1. V lost 2 bases, J lost 2 bases, and 4 bases stayed unmatched. CDR3 length: 15 amino acids. The V gene's germline CDR1 is MNHEY and CDR2 SVGAGI. DNA for the CDR3: TGTGCCAGCAGTTACGCCGGACAGGGTAACACTGAAGCTTTCTTT. This translates into CASSYAGQGNTEAFF.

Details on this clonotype: An end of the junction differs from the germline gene, which may be a read error. The chain employs TRBV5-1 and TRBJ1-4, with D hard to call. Germline loops: CDR1 SGHRS, CDR2 YFSETQ. CDR3 size: 15 residues. CDR3 sequence reads: CASNLSRAESEKLFF. In nucleotides, the CDR3 is TGCGCCAGCAACTTGAGTCGGGCGGAAAGCGAAAAACTGTTTTTT.

This clonotype was observed a handful of times. The CDR3 loop is CASNPDRADMNTEAFF. Here the CDR3 DNA reads TGTGCCAGTAACCCCGACAGGGCCGACATGAACACTGAAGCTTTCTTT. The chain joins TRBV19 to TRBJ1-1, with 7 bases matching TRBD1. V shed 7 bases and J 0 bases; nucleotides not matched to a gene: 11. The V gene's germline CDR1 is LNHDA and CDR2 SQIVND (reference sequence). The CDR3 runs 16 residues. Full variable domain (missing parts from reference TRBV19 and TRBJ1-1): DGGITQSPKYLFRKEGQNVTLSCEQNLNHDAMYWYRQDPGQGLRLIYYSQIVNDFQKGDIAEGYSVSREKKESFPLTVTSAQKNPTAFYLCASNPDRADMNTEAFFGQGTRLTVV.

Ten or more counts support this clonotype. The chain has TRBV28 and TRBJ1-1, with 8 bases aligning to TRBD1. The V gene's germline CDR1 is MDHEN and CDR2 SYDVKM. The CDR3 spans 16 residues. Trimming took 5 bases from V and 8 from J; bases not matched to a gene: 16. The CDR3 is CASSQDRGRILQEAFF. In nucleotides, the CDR3 is TGTGCCAGCAGTCAAGACAGGGGCAGAATTTTACAGGAAGCTTTCTTT.

The table lists this clonotype with many counts. The chain combines TRBV2 with TRBJ2-7, with D perhaps matching TRBD1 (5 bases). Germline V gene data show CDR1 as SNHLY and CDR2 as FYNNEI. This CDR3 has 15 amino acids. The ends were cut back, 7 bases at V and 5 bases at J, with 21 bases in the middle. CDR3 protein: CASTGLQGSRDEQYF. The CDR3 DNA follows: TGTGCCAGCACTGGGCTGCAGGGTTCTCGGGACGAGCAGTACTTC. Full variable domain (rest looked up from reference TRBV2 and TRBJ2-7): EPEVTQTPSHQVTQMGQEVILRCVPISNHLYFYWYRQILGQKVEFLVSFYNNEISEKSEIFDDQFSVERPDGSNFTLKIRSTKLEDSAMYFCASTGLQGSRDEQYFGPGTRLTVT.

The V gene is TRBV28, the J gene TRBJ2-3, with D hard to call. V was clipped by 6 bases and J by 6 bases, with 16 bases between them. Germline-derived CDR1 and CDR2 are MDHEN and SYDVKM. CDR3 size: 14 residues. CDR3 coding DNA: TGTGCCAGCAGCCCCGAGGAGCCCCGGGATACGCAGTATTTT. It encodes CASSPEEPRDTQYF.